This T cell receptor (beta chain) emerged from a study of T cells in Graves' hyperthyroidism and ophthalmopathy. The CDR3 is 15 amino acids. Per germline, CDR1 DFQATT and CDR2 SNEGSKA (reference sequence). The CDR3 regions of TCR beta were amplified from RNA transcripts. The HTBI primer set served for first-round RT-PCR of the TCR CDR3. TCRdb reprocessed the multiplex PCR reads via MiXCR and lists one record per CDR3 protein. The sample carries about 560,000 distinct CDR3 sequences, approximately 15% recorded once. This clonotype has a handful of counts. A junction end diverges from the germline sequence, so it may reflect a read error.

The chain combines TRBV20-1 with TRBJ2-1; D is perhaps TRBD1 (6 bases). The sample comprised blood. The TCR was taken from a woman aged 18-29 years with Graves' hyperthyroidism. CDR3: CSARDPGTLYNERFF. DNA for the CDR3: TGCAGTGCTAGGGATCCGGGGACACTTTACAATGAGCGGTTCTTC.